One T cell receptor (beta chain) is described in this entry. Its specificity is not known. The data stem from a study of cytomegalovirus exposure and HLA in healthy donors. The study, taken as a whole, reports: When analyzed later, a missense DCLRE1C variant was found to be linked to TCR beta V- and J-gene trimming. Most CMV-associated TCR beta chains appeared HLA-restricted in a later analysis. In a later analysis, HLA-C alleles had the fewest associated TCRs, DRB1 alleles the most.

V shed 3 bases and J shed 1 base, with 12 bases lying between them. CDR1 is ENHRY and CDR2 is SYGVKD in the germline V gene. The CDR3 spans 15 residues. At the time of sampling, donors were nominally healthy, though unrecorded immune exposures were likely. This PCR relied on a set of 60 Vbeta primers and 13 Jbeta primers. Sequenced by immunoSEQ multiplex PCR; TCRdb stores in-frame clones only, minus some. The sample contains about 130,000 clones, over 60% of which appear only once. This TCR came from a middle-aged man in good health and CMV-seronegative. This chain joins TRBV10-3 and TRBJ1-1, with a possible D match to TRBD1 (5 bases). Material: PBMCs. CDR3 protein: CAISDFLGPNTEAFF. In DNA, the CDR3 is TGTGCCATCAGTGACTTTTTGGGGCCGAACACTGAAGCTTTCTTT.